This is a list of T cell receptor beta chains from one sample in a study of blood T cells in healthy people across ages. From the 5' RACE reads, TCRdb called clonotypes with MiXCR, one entry per CDR3 protein. The table has roughly 500,000 distinct CDR3 sequences, 27% seen once. The sequencing sample was made of blood. These receptors all stem from a woman in her 70s in good health. Both conserved end residues are trimmed from each CDR3. Some rows mark clone size as missing; the rest say once, few, many or name a class of expanded clone.

j_call clone_size v_call cdr3_aa
TRBJ1-2 NA TRBV18 ASSPKTGGYGYT
TRBJ2-5 NA TRBV5-1 ASSGSPAMGETQY
NA NA TRBV20-1 SARQYYEQY
TRBJ1-5 NA TRBV5-1 ASSLVGGGDQPQH
TRBJ2-3 few TRBV7-2 ASSLGPGATDTQY
TRBJ2-4 few TRBV5-1 ASSPLGQGQDIQY
TRBJ2-7 NA TRBV20-1 SAGGLAGAEQY
TRBJ2-5 few TRBV7-2 ASSLGGLAGKKETQY
TRBJ1-2 NA TRBV29-1 SVFERYGYT
TRBJ1-2 NA TRBV5-1 ASSLGTGDDYGYT
TRBJ2-3 NA TRBV29-1 SVDPATDTQY
TRBJ2-7 NA TRBV27 ASSLGGGSDEQY
TRBJ2-7 NA TRBV6-2/TRBV6-3 ASSPRTSGDRYEQY
TRBJ2-1 few TRBV6-6 ASTLADLSYNEQF